One and the same sample provided the 5 T cell receptor beta chains below, sequenced in a study of OX40 agonist ivuxolimab in advanced cancers. Clones were sequenced by immunoSEQ multiplex PCR, and TCRdb holds only the in-frame ones, with some missing. The table has about 35,000 clones, approximately 90% seen once. This sample comprised CD4+ or CD8+ T cells sorted from blood, obtained in a trial of the OX40 agonist ivuxolimab. These receptors all come from an adult with an advanced solid tumor such as melanoma, head and neck, liver or kidney cancer.

This clone showed up just once. The chain couples TRBV21-1 to TRBJ1-4. TRBV21-1 is a recognized pseudogene. The length of the CDR3 is 22 residues. CDR3 amino acids: CASSKEAYLRDPRARANEKLFF. The CDR3 DNA reads TGTGCCAGCAGCAAAGAAGCCTACCTCCGGGACCCTAGAGCGCGGGCTAATGAAAAACTGTTTTTT.

J is TRBJ2-3 and V is TRBV7-9; TRBD2 agrees at 7 bases. J lost 1 base, V lost 5 bases, and 6 bases had no gene match. The CDR3 consists of 15 residues. CDR1 and CDR2 (germline): SEHNR, FQNEAQ (reference sequence). CDR3 coding DNA: TGTGCCAGCAGCCGTCTAGCGGACCGCACAGATACGCAGTATTTT. Translation: CASSRLADRTDTQYF.

This chain uses TRBV19 with TRBJ2-5, with D possibly being TRBD1 or TRBD2 (5 bases each). Germline V CDR1 and CDR2: LNHDA, SQIVND (reference sequence). Trimming cost V 8 bases and J 2 bases, with 12 bases left between them. The CDR3 has 13 residues. CDR3 protein: CASRGEDQETQYF. The CDR3 DNA follows: TGTGCCAGTCGGGGCGAGGATCAAGAGACCCAGTACTTC.

This clone has only one observation. The rearrangement joins TRBV9 to TRBJ2-5; 9 bases are shared with TRBD2. V trimming: 4 bases; J trimming: 2 bases; junction bases outside the gene matches: 18. This CDR3 has 19 amino acids. Germline CDR1 and CDR2: SGDLS and YYNGEE. In DNA, the CDR3 is TGTGCCAGCAGCCCAGCTGGCCAGCGGGAGGCCATAAATCAAGAGACCCAGTACTTC. As protein: CASSPAGQREAINQETQYF. Supplemented by reference TRBV9 and TRBJ2-5, the full variable domain reads DSGVTQTPKHLITATGQRVTLRCSPRSGDLSVYWYQQSLDQGLQFLIQYYNGEERAKGNILERFSAQQFPDLHSELNLSSLELGDSALYFCASSPAGQREAINQETQYFGPGTRLLVL.

The gene calls are TRBV11-2 and TRBJ1-5, with 7 bases aligning to TRBD1. After removal of 0 bases from V and 7 bases from J, the junction contained 9 bases not matched to a gene. CDR3 length: 16 residues. CDR1 is SGHAT and CDR2 is FQNNGV in the germline V gene. CDR3 coding DNA: TGTGCCAGCAGCTTAGATTACCGGCAGGGGGGACAGCCCCAGCATTTT. This encodes CASSLDYRQGGQPQHF. The full variable domain, completed using reference TRBV11-2 and TRBJ1-5, is EAGVAQSPRYKIIEKRQSVAFWCNPISGHATLYWYQQILGQGPKLLIQFQNNGVVDDSQLPKDRFSAERLKGVDSTLKIQPAKLEDSAVYLCASSLDYRQGGQPQHFGDGTRLSIL.